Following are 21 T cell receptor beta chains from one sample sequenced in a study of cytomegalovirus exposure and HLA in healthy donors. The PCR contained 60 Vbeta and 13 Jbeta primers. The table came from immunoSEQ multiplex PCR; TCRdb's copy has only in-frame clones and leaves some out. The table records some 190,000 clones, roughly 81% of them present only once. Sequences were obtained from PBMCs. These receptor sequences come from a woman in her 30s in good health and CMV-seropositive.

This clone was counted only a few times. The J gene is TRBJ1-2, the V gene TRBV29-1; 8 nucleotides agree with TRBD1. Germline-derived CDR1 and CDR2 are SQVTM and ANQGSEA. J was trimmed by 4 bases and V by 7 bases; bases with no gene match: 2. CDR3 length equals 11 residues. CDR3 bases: TGCAGCGCAGGACAGGGCTATGGCTACACCTTC. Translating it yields CSAGQGYGYTF.

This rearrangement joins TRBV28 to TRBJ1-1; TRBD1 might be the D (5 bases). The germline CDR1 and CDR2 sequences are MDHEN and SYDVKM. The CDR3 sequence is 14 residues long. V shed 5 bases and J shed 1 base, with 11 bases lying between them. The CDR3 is CASSPGGGNTEAFF. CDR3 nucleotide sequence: TGTGCCAGCAGTCCTGGGGGGGGGAACACTGAAGCTTTCTTT.

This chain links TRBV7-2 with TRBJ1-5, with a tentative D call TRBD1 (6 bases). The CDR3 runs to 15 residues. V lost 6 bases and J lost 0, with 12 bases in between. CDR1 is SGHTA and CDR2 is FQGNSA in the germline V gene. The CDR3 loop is CASSKGQNSNQPQHF. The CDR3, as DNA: TGTGCCAGCAGTAAAGGACAGAATAGCAATCAGCCCCAGCATTTT.

In nucleotides, the CDR3 is TGTGCCTGGACCACCGGGGACAGGGCTAATTCACCCCTCCACTTT. This sequence encodes CAWTTGDRANSPLHF. The chain employs TRBV30 and TRBJ1-6; 9 bases agree with TRBD1. This CDR3 spans 15 amino acids. The junction had 7 bases not matched to a gene; V was cut back by 4 bases and J by 6 bases. Per germline, CDR1 GTSNPN and CDR2 SVGIG (reference sequence).

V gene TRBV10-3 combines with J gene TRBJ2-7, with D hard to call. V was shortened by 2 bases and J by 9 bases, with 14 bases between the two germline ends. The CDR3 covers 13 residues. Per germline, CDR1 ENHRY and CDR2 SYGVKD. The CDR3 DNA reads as TGTGCCATCAGTGAGCCATCTGCGGTGGTGCAGTACTTC. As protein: CAISEPSAVVQYF.

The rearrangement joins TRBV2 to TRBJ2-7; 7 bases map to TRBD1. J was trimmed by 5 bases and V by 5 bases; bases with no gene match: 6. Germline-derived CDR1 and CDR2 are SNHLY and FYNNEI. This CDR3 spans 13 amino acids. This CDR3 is CASSFDRVNEQYF. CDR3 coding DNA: TGTGCCAGCAGTTTCGACAGGGTGAACGAGCAGTACTTC.

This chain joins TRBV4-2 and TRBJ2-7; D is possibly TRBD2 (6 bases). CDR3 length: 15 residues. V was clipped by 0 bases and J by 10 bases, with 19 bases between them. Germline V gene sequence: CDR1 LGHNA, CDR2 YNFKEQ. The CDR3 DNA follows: TGTGCCAGCAGCCAAGACCCCTCGGTTTGGGGGGAACAGTACTTC. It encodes CASSQDPSVWGEQYF.

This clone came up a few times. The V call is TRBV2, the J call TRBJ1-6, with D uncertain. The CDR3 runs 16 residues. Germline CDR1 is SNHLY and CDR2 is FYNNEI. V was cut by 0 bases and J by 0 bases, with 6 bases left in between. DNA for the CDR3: TGTGCCAGCAGTGAAGCAATTAGCTCCTATAATTCACCCCTCCACTTT. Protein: CASSEAISSYNSPLHF.

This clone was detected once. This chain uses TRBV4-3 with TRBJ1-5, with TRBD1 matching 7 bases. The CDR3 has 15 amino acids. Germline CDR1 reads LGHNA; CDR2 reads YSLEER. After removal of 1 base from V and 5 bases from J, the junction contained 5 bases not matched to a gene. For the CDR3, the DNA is TGCGCCAGCAGCCAAGCGACAGGGTTTCATCAGCCCCAGCATTTT. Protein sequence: CASSQATGFHQPQHF.

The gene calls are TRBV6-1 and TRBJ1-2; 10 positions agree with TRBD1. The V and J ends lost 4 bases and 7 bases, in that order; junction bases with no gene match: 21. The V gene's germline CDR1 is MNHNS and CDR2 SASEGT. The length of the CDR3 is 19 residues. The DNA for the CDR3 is TGTGCCAGCAGTGCGATCCGGGACAGGGGCGCTTGGGTTTTTGGTGGCTACACCTTC. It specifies CASSAIRDRGAWVFGGYTF.

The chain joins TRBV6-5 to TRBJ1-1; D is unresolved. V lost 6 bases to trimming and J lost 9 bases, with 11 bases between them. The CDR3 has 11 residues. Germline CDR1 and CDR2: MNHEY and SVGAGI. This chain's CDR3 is CASRAVGKAFF. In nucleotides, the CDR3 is TGTGCCAGCAGAGCGGTTGGGAAAGCTTTCTTT.

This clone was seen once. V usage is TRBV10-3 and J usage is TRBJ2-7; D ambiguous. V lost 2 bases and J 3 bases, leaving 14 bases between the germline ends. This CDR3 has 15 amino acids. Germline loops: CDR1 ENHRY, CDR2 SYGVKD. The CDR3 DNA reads TGTGCCATCAGTGAGGGTCCCGTCACAGTCTACGAGCAGTACTTC. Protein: CAISEGPVTVYEQYF.

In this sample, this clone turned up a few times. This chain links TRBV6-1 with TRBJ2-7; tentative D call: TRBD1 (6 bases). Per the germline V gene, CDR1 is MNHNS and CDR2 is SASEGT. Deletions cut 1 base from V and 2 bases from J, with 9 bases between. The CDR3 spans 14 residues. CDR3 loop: CASSEVGTPYEQYF. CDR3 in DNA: TGTGCCAGCAGTGAAGTGGGGACACCCTACGAGCAGTACTTC.

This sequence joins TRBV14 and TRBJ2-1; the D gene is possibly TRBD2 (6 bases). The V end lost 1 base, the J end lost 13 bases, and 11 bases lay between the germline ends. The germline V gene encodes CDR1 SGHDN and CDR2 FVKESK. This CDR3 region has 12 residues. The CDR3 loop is CASSQGLAVQFF. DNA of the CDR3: TGTGCCAGCAGCCAAGGGTTAGCGGTACAGTTCTTC.

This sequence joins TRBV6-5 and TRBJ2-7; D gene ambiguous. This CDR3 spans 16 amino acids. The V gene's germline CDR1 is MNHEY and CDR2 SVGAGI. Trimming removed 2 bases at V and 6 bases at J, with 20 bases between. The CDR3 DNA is TGTGCCAGCAGTTACGTTTTCACCCCAGGCGTCCGCGAGCAGTACTTC. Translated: CASSYVFTPGVREQYF.

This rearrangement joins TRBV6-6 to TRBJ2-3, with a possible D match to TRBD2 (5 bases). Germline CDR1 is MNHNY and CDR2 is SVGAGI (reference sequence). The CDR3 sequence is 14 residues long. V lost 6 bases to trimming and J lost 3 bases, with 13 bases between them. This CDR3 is CASRSGWETDTQYF. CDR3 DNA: TGTGCCAGCAGAAGCGGCTGGGAGACAGATACGCAGTATTTT.

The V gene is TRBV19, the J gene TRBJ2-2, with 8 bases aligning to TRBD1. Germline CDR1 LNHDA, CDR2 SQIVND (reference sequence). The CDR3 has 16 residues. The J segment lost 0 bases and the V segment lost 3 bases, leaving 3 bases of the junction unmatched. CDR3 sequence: CASSMRTGTNTGELFF. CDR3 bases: TGTGCCAGTAGTATGCGGACAGGGACGAACACCGGGGAGCTGTTTTTT. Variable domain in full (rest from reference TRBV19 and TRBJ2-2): DGGITQSPKYLFRKEGQNVTLSCEQNLNHDAMYWYRQDPGQGLRLIYYSQIVNDFQKGDIAEGYSVSREKKESFPLTVTSAQKNPTAFYLCASSMRTGTNTGELFFGEGSRLTVL.

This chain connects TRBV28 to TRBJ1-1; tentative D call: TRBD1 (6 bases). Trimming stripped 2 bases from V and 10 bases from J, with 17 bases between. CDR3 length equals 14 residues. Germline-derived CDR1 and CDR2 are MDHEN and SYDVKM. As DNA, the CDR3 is TGTGCCAGCAGTTTAGGTGGCAGGGGCCTGGGAGCTTTCTTT. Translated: CASSLGGRGLGAFF.

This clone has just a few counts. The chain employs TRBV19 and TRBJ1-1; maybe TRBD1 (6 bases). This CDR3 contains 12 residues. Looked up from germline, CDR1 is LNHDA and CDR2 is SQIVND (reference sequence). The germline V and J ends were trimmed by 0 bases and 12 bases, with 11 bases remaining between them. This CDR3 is CASSIDTGTTFF. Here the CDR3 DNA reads TGTGCCAGTAGTATAGATACAGGGACGACTTTCTTT. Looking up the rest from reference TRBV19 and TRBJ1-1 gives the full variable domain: DGGITQSPKYLFRKEGQNVTLSCEQNLNHDAMYWYRQDPGQGLRLIYYSQIVNDFQKGDIAEGYSVSREKKESFPLTVTSAQKNPTAFYLCASSIDTGTTFFGQGTRLTVV.

The CDR3 reads CASRGTSGSGTDTQYF. CDR3 in DNA: TGTGCCAGCAGGGGGACTAGCGGGAGTGGCACAGATACGCAGTATTTT. J is TRBJ2-3 and V is TRBV5-4, with TRBD2 matching 14 bases. The CDR3 loop spans 16 amino acids. The V gene's germline CDR1 is SGHNT and CDR2 YYREEE (reference sequence). V was pared by 5 bases and J by 1 base, with 3 bases of the junction left unmatched.

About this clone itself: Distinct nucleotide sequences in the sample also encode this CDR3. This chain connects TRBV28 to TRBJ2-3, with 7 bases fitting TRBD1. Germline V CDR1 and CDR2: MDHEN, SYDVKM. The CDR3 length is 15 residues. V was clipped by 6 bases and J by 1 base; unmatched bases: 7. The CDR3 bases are TGTGCCAGCAGGAAAGGGGGCGCGGGCACAGATACGCAGTATTTT. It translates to CASRKGGAGTDTQYF. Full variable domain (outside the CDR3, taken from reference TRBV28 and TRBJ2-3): DVKVTQSSRYLVKRTGEKVFLECVQDMDHENMFWYRQDPGLGLRLIYFSYDVKMKEKGDIPEGYSVSREKKERFSLILESASTNQTSMYLCASRKGGAGTDTQYFGPGTRLTVL.